Many counts were recorded for the clone carrying this T cell receptor (beta chain). One junction end does not reproduce the germline sequence, and a read error may be involved. There were TCR beta CDR3 regions amplified from RNA transcripts. Researchers ran a first-round RT-PCR on the TCR CDR3 using the HTBI primer set. MiXCR was run by TCRdb on the multiplex PCR reads, yielding one entry per CDR3 protein. This repertoire shows a few hundred thousand distinct CDR3 sequences, roughly an eighth found once; its top ten account for 30% to 35%. Using more than 7.5 ml of fresh peripheral blood, PBMCs were prepared. The entry originates in a study of T cells in Graves' hyperthyroidism and ophthalmopathy. CDR1 MNHEY and CDR2 SVGAGI come from the germline V gene. This CDR3 contains 15 residues.

The TCR sequence derives from a woman aged 40 to 50 with Graves' ophthalmopathy. The chain links TRBV6-5 to TRBJ2-1, with D possibly TRBD1 on 6 matching bases. Sequencing input: blood. CDR3 sequence: CANSYSPGDYNEQFF. The CDR3 DNA sequence: TGTGCCAACAGTTACTCGCCAGGGGATTACAATGAGCAGTTCTTC.